This TCR beta chain was identified in a study of graft-versus-host responses after intestinal transplantation. Overall study: Each recipient received anti-thymocyte globulin induction, then tacrolimus and steroids for three to four years.

Processed graft tissue released its intraepithelial and lamina propria lymphocytes. The CDR3 runs to 16 residues. CDR1 and CDR2 (germline): MDHEN, SYDVKM. The J segment lost 0 bases and the V segment lost 3 bases, leaving 6 bases of the junction unmatched. Generated by immunoSEQ multiplex PCR, the TCRdb table keeps only in-frame clones and is missing some. The sample has under 75,000 clones; about nine tenths are singletons. The rearrangement joins TRBV28 to TRBJ2-5, with 8 bases lining up with TRBD1. The source is a human patient who received an intestinal transplant, so some T cells may come from the graft donor. The sample here was ileum tissue, taken more than 350 days after transplant. The CDR3 region is CASSFRTGMYQETQYF. The DNA for the CDR3 is TGTGCCAGCAGTTTTAGGACAGGGATGTACCAAGAGACCCAGTACTTC. Filled out from reference TRBV28 and TRBJ2-5, the complete variable domain reads DVKVTQSSRYLVKRTGEKVFLECVQDMDHENMFWYRQDPGLGLRLIYFSYDVKMKEKGDIPEGYSVSREKKERFSLILESASTNQTSMYLCASSFRTGMYQETQYFGPGTRLLVL.